This TCR beta chain comes out of a study of blood T cell repertoires in COVID-19. The wider study: The origin of the acute and convalescent COVID-19 samples was the United States, Italy and Spain.

Participants had their cohort set by participant-reported clinical history. In the original workflow: From reference gene primer amplification, estimates of nucleated cell counts were derived. Measured with immunoSEQ multiplex PCR; TCRdb has only the in-frame clones, and not every one. From that table come the V and J calls and clone size; the DNA was used to work out D and trimming. The profile shows more than 250,000 clones, more than 90% of them singletons. This CDR3 contains 12 residues. Germline V gene sequence: CDR1 SNHLY, CDR2 FYNNEI. Trimming removed 5 bases from V and 4 bases from J, with 6 bases in between.

The sequenced sample consisted of PBMCs or T cells enriched from blood (not recorded which). The chain combines TRBV2 with TRBJ2-1; TRBD2 is a possible D gene (5 bases). The receptor was isolated from a woman aged 25 to 45 who had recovered from COVID-19. CDR3 protein: CASSRLYNEQFF. For the CDR3, the DNA is TGTGCCAGCAGTCGACTATACAATGAGCAGTTCTTC.